The 21 T cell receptor beta chains below come from one sample, sequenced in a study of T-cell reconstitution after alpha-beta-depleted transplantation in children. Unique molecular identifiers were used to barcode this TCRbeta library. From the PCR reads, TCRdb called clonotypes with MiXCR, one entry per CDR3 protein. The sample has 530,000 or so distinct CDR3 sequences, 27% seen once. Here the sequenced sample was PBMCs, taken before TCRalphabeta/CD19-depleted stem cell transplant. These receptors all come from a boy less than two years old with Wiskott-Aldrich syndrome, due to receive a stem cell transplant.

Only a few counts were recorded for this clonotype. This chain connects TRBV20-1 to TRBJ2-1, with D maybe TRBD2 (5 bases). With 5 bases removed from V and 7 bases from J, the gap between germline ends came to 18 bases. The CDR3 consists of 14 residues. Germline V gives CDR1 DFQATT, CDR2 SNEGSKA (reference sequence). The CDR3 here is CSAPWSGPGNEQFF. The CDR3 DNA reads as TGCAGTGCTCCCTGGAGCGGTCCAGGAAATGAGCAGTTCTTC.

The chain couples TRBV29-1 to TRBJ2-1, with unresolved D. CDR3 size: 12 residues. Per the germline V gene, CDR1 is SQVTM and CDR2 is ANQGSEA. CDR3 sequence: CGMSIDYNEQFF. In DNA form, the CDR3 reads TGCGGTATGAGCATTGATTACAATGAGCAGTTCTTC.

This clonotype was found a few times. The genes are TRBV7-9 and TRBJ2-3; 7 nucleotides line up with TRBD2. The germline CDR1 and CDR2 sequences are SEHNR and FQNEAQ (reference sequence). Losses at the gene ends were 5 bases for V and 4 bases for J; bases not matched to a gene: 9. CDR3 length: 15 amino acids. The CDR3 sequence: CASSPLGGSADTQYF. CDR3 bases: TGTGCCAGCAGCCCCCTTGGCGGGAGTGCAGATACGCAGTATTTT.

This clonotype was seen more than once but under ten times. The CDR3 reads CASSKNLGAYNEQFF. The CDR3 coding sequence is TGTGCCAGCAGCAAAAACTTGGGAGCCTACAATGAGCAGTTCTTC. The rearrangement joins TRBV7-9 to TRBJ2-1; tentative D call: TRBD2 (5 bases). The CDR3 is 15 amino acids. Looked up from germline, CDR1 is SEHNR and CDR2 is FQNEAQ (reference sequence). V was clipped by 5 bases and J by 2 bases, with 13 bases between them. Full variable domain (outside the CDR3, taken from reference TRBV7-9 and TRBJ2-1): DTGVSQNPRHKITKRGQNVTFRCDPISEHNRLYWYRQTLGQGPEFLTYFQNEAQLEKSRLLSDRFSAERPKGSFSTLEIQRTEQGDSAMYLCASSKNLGAYNEQFFGPGTRLTVL.

To note about this clonotype: Because the CDR3 is missing its conserved closing phenylalanine or tryptophan, this is likely a read error. The chain uses TRBV5-1 and TRBJ1-5, with D hard to call. Deletions cut 0 bases from V and 4 bases from J, with 11 bases between. The CDR3 runs 15 residues. Germline V gives CDR1 SGHRS, CDR2 YFSETQ. DNA for the CDR3: TGCGCCAGCAGCTTGGGGAGGGCCGAGAATCAGCCCCAGCATCTT. Residues: CASSLGRAENQPQHL.

In its sample, this clonotype was seen a few times. This chain connects TRBV29-1 to TRBJ2-3; D may be TRBD2 (6 bases). The CDR3 runs 14 residues. Looked up from germline, CDR1 is SQVTM and CDR2 is ANQGSEA. Deletions cut 1 base from V and 1 base from J, with 9 bases between. The CDR3 region has the DNA TGCAGCGTTGAAGCGGGAGCGGGCACAGATACGCAGTATTTT. Amino acids: CSVEAGAGTDTQYF.

V usage is TRBV5-1 and J usage is TRBJ2-7; TRBD1 or TRBD2 may be the D gene (6 bases each). Trimming took off 4 bases at V and 6 bases at J, with 14 bases between the two ends. Germline V gene data show CDR1 as SGHRS and CDR2 as YFSETQ. The CDR3 has 13 amino acids. The CDR3 bases are TGCGCCAGCAGCGCGGACGGAGGGGGCGAGCAGTACTTC. Protein sequence: CASSADGGGEQYF.

A note on this clonotype: Relative to the germline gene, one junction end is altered; a read error may explain this. The chain combines TRBV5-1 with TRBJ2-7; D is possibly TRBD2 (5 bases). CDR1 is SGHRS and CDR2 is YFSETQ in the germline V gene. The CDR3 loop spans 11 amino acids. CDR3 sequence: CASSLTGEQYF. The CDR3 DNA reads as TGTGCCAGCAGCTTGACGGGGGAGCAGTACTTC.

The chain links TRBV27 to TRBJ1-4; D possibly corresponds to TRBD1 (5 bases). The CDR3 is 15 amino acids. Trimming removed 5 bases from V and 13 bases from J, with 23 bases in between. Per germline, CDR1 MNHEY and CDR2 SMNVEV (reference sequence). CDR3 in amino acids: CASSPRTPTMTALFF. In nucleotides, the CDR3 is TGTGCCAGCAGTCCCCGGACACCAACTATGACCGCACTGTTTTTT.

The chain carries TRBV20-1 and TRBJ1-5; the D is unclear. Trimming removed 3 bases at V and 1 base at J, with 7 bases between. Germline CDR1 is DFQATT and CDR2 is SNEGSKA (reference sequence). The CDR3 length is 13 residues. Here the CDR3 DNA reads TGCAGTGCTAGGTTGTCGAGCAATCAGCCCCAGCATTTT. Translation gives CSARLSSNQPQHF.

The genes are TRBV28 and TRBJ2-7, with D perhaps TRBD1 or TRBD2 (6 bases each). Trimming took off 3 bases at V and 3 bases at J, with 15 bases between the two ends. This CDR3 has 15 residues. CDR1 is MDHEN and CDR2 is SYDVKM in the germline V gene. CDR3 sequence: CASSFRGLISYEQYF. The CDR3 bases are TGTGCCAGCAGTTTCCGGGGGCTGATTAGCTACGAGCAGTACTTC.

This clonotype was picked up a small number of times. This chain connects TRBV5-1 to TRBJ2-1; D is unclear. This CDR3 is 14 amino acids long. Germline CDR1 is SGHRS and CDR2 is YFSETQ. Trimming removed 0 bases from V and 5 bases from J, with 9 bases in between. CDR3 sequence: CASSLVPQNNEQFF. The DNA of the CDR3 is TGCGCCAGCAGCTTGGTGCCCCAAAACAATGAGCAGTTCTTC.

The CDR3 sequence is CASSYGGGRNSPLHF. The CDR3 DNA follows: TGTGCCAGCTCGTATGGCGGGGGTAGGAATTCACCCCTCCACTTT. This chain uses TRBV12-3 or TRBV12-4 with TRBJ1-6, with D maybe TRBD1 (5 bases). V was trimmed by 8 bases and J by 7 bases, leaving 18 bases between them. This CDR3 is 15 amino acids long.

This clonotype appeared a few times. The V call is TRBV11-2, the J call TRBJ2-2, with D unresolved. With 1 base removed from V and 0 bases from J, the gap between germline ends came to 12 bases. The CDR3 contains 17 residues. CDR1 is SGHAT and CDR2 is FQNNGV in the germline V gene. The CDR3: CASSLVSRRPNTGELFF. DNA of the CDR3: TGTGCCAGCAGCTTAGTTAGTCGGCGGCCGAACACCGGGGAGCTGTTTTTT.

This clonotype was counted a few times. The V call is TRBV12-3 or TRBV12-4, the J call TRBJ2-5, with 8 bases matching TRBD1. Trimming at V came to 7 bases and at J to 1 base, leaving 5 bases not matched to a gene. This CDR3 is built from 14 residues. DNA for the CDR3: TGTGCCAGCAAAGGGGGACAGGCCCAAGAGACCCAGTACTTC. Translated, it gives CASKGGQAQETQYF.

There are a few counts of this clonotype. The V gene is TRBV7-3, the J gene TRBJ2-7, with TRBD2 matching 14 bases. There are 16 residues in the CDR3. V was pared by 2 bases and J by 4 bases, with 4 bases of the junction left unmatched. Germline CDR1 and CDR2: SGHTA and FQGTGA. For the CDR3, the DNA is TGTGCCAGCAGCTTATACGGGACTAGCGGGAGTTACGAGCAGTACTTC. Residues: CASSLYGTSGSYEQYF. Complete variable domain (other parts from reference TRBV7-3 and TRBJ2-7): GAGVSQTPSNKVTEKGKYVELRCDPISGHTALYWYRQSLGQGPEFLIYFQGTGAADDSGLPNDRFFAVRPEGSVSTLKIQRTERGDSAVYLCASSLYGTSGSYEQYFGPGTRLTVT.

This clonotype was detected only a few times. The V call is TRBV27, the J call TRBJ1-2, with 7 bases identical to TRBD1. The V segment lost 3 bases and the J segment 8 bases; nucleotides outside the gene matches: 6. The CDR3 contains 13 residues. Germline CDR1 and CDR2: MNHEY and SMNVEV (reference sequence). The CDR3 loop reads CASSFDRVRGYTF. CDR3 bases: TGTGCCAGCAGTTTTGACAGGGTGAGGGGCTACACCTTC.

This clonotype was counted a few times. The V gene is TRBV5-1, the J gene TRBJ2-5; TRBD1 matches at 8 bases. The V and J ends lost 1 base and 5 bases, in that order; junction bases with no gene match: 10. Germline lookup yields CDR1 SGHRS and CDR2 YFSETQ. The CDR3 spans 16 residues. This CDR3 is CASSLRQGMVSETQYF. For the CDR3, the DNA is TGCGCCAGCAGCTTGCGACAGGGGATGGTGTCGGAGACCCAGTACTTC. Based on the CDR3 plus reference TRBV5-1 and TRBJ2-5, the full variable domain is KAGVTQTPRYLIKTRGQQVTLSCSPISGHRSVSWYQQTPGQGLQFLFEYFSETQRNKGNFPGRFSGRQFSNSRSEMNVSTLELGDSALYLCASSLRQGMVSETQYFGPGTRLLVL.

Only a few counts were recorded for this clonotype. The gene calls are TRBV24-1 and TRBJ2-1, with 10 bases aligning to TRBD1. V lost 5 bases and J lost 4; bases outside the gene matches: 7. The CDR3 spans 16 residues. Germline V lookup: CDR1 KGHDR, CDR2 SFDVKD. In DNA form, the CDR3 reads TGTGCCACCAGTGGGAAGATGGACAGGGGGTACAATGAGCAGTTCTTC. Translated, it gives CATSGKMDRGYNEQFF.

The gene calls are TRBV5-1 and TRBJ1-1, with 10 bases identical to TRBD1. Germline loops: CDR1 SGHRS, CDR2 YFSETQ. V lost 4 bases to trimming and J lost 0 bases; unmatched junction nucleotides: 9. The CDR3 consists of 17 residues. The CDR3 protein is CASSPSGTGALNTEAFF. The CDR3 nucleotides read TGCGCCAGCAGCCCAAGTGGGACAGGGGCTTTGAACACTGAAGCTTTCTTT.

Only a few counts were recorded for this clonotype. The chain combines TRBV20-1 with TRBJ2-5; TRBD1 is a possible D gene (5 bases). This CDR3 is built from 11 residues. CDR1 and CDR2 (germline): DFQATT, SNEGSKA (reference sequence). The germline V and J ends were trimmed by 5 bases and 7 bases, with 11 bases remaining between them. The CDR3 coding sequence is TGCAGTGCTCCCAGGGAAGGGACCCAGTACTTC. Encoded protein: CSAPREGTQYF.